This T cell receptor beta chain comes out of a study of cytomegalovirus exposure and HLA in healthy donors. Germline CDR1 reads MNHEY; CDR2 reads SMNVEV (reference sequence). The CDR3 is 15 amino acids. The junction had 2 bases not matched to a gene; V was cut back by 6 bases and J by 4 bases. From the roughly 110-subject validation cohort, which was separate from the approximately 720-subject first cohort, the donors were drawn. Libraries were prepared by immunoSEQ multiplex PCR; TCRdb keeps only in-frame clonotypes and omits some of them. The sample holds about 180,000 clones, 85% seen once. The V gene is TRBV27, the J gene TRBJ2-1, with 14 nucleotides matching TRBD2. The clonotype originates from a young man in good health and CMV-seropositive. Sequencing used PBMCs. DNA for the CDR3: TGTGCCAGCAGCAGACTAGCGGGGGGGTACAATGAGCAGTTCTTC. Its translation is CASSRLAGGYNEQFF.